The 20 T cell receptor beta chains in this list originate from one sample, sequenced in a study of blood T cell repertoires in COVID-19. TCRdb's table, derived via immunoSEQ multiplex PCR, lists solely in-frame clones and lacks some. The data show 100,000 to 150,000 clones, with 75% to 85% seen just once and around 37% held by the top ten. Sequencing used peripheral blood. These receptors all come from a man aged 35-49 years with active or convalescent COVID-19.

The chain has TRBV6-4 and TRBJ2-2; D uncertain. The CDR3 is 14 residues long. The V gene's germline CDR1 is MRHNA and CDR2 SNTAGT. Trimming left V 4 bases short and J 0 bases short, with 6 bases between. CDR3 sequence (DNA): TGTGCCAGCAGTGGTGACTCGAACACCGGGGAGCTGTTTTTT. It translates to CASSGDSNTGELFF.

This chain uses TRBV12-3 or TRBV12-4 with TRBJ2-7, with TRBD1 matching 7 bases. This CDR3 is built from 13 residues. The V gene end was trimmed by 0 bases and the J gene end by 4 bases; junction bases not matched to a gene: 0. The DNA for the CDR3 is TGTGCCAGCAGTTTAGCGGGACAGTACGAGCAGTACTTC. Translation: CASSLAGQYEQYF.

This chain joins TRBV7-9 and TRBJ2-7, with 7 bases fitting TRBD1. Trimming at V came to 3 bases and at J to 3 bases, leaving 2 bases not matched to a gene. The CDR3 is 13 residues long. Germline V gene lookup returns CDR1 SEHNR and CDR2 FQNEAQ (reference sequence). The CDR3 sequence is CASSFRDSYEQYF. The CDR3 region has the DNA TGTGCCAGCAGCTTCCGGGACAGCTACGAGCAGTACTTC.

The V and J genes are TRBV6-4 and TRBJ1-1, with D possibly matching TRBD1 (6 bases). This CDR3 contains 13 residues. V was trimmed by 5 bases and J by 4 bases, leaving 11 bases between them. Per germline, CDR1 MRHNA and CDR2 SNTAGT. The CDR3, as DNA: TGTGCCAGCAGTTCCACAGGGAGCACTGAAGCTTTCTTT. Encoded protein: CASSSTGSTEAFF.

V gene TRBV18 combines with J gene TRBJ1-1; D gene unclear. This CDR3 region has 13 residues. In germline, CDR1 is KGHSH, CDR2 LQKENI. V was cut by 6 bases and J by 1 base, with 9 bases left in between. CDR3 protein: CASSQQRNTEAFF. The CDR3 DNA reads TGTGCCAGCTCCCAACAGAGGAACACTGAAGCTTTCTTT.

The V call is TRBV4-1, the J call TRBJ1-1; 7 nucleotides align to TRBD1. CDR1 is MGHRA, CDR2 YSYEKL, per germline. The V and J ends lost 6 bases and 2 bases, in that order; junction bases with no gene match: 6. The CDR3 sequence is 14 residues long. The CDR3 loop reads CASSYDRANTEAFF. As DNA, the CDR3 is TGCGCCAGCAGTTACGACAGGGCAAACACTGAAGCTTTCTTT.

This clone appeared a few times. This chain joins TRBV6-1 and TRBJ1-5; possibly TRBD1 for D (5 bases). CDR1 and CDR2 from the germline V gene are MNHNS and SASEGT. The length of the CDR3 is 14 residues. With 0 bases removed from V and 7 bases from J, the gap between germline ends came to 10 bases. The CDR3 spells CASSEARAWQPQHF. As DNA, the CDR3 is TGTGCCAGCAGTGAAGCCAGGGCTTGGCAGCCCCAGCATTTT.

The chain recombines TRBV4-3 with TRBJ1-2, with D possibly TRBD1 on 6 matching bases. V was pared by 0 bases and J by 5 bases, with 19 bases between. Germline V CDR1 and CDR2: LGHNA, YSLEER. The CDR3 spans 17 residues. CDR3 sequence reads: CASSQEAVGPQGYGYTF. The CDR3 nucleotides are TGCGCCAGCAGCCAAGAAGCGGTGGGTCCTCAGGGGTATGGCTACACCTTC.

This chain uses TRBV28 with TRBJ2-7, with unresolved D. This CDR3 region has 13 residues. Per the germline V gene, CDR1 is MDHEN and CDR2 is SYDVKM. V was shortened by 2 bases and J by 5 bases, with 10 bases between the two germline ends. CDR3 DNA sequence: TGTGCCAGCAGTTTACGGCCTAGTAACGAGCAGTACTTC. It codes for CASSLRPSNEQYF.

This chain links TRBV30 with TRBJ1-1; the match to TRBD1 covers 8 bases. The CDR3 is 11 residues long. CDR1 and CDR2 (germline): GTSNPN, SVGIG (reference sequence). V lost 5 bases, J lost 8 bases, and 4 bases stayed unmatched. Here the CDR3 reads CAWGTGLEAFF. Written as DNA, the CDR3 is TGTGCCTGGGGGACAGGCCTAGAAGCTTTCTTT.

This clone has a single count. V is TRBV2 and J is TRBJ2-3; 13 bases agree with TRBD2. CDR1 is SNHLY, CDR2 FYNNEI, per germline. J was trimmed by 2 bases and V by 2 bases; bases with no gene match: 13. The CDR3 runs 20 residues. Written as DNA, the CDR3 is TGTGCCAGCAGTGAATTTTCCGGGACTAGCGGGATCCCCTACACAGATACGCAGTATTTT. Amino acid sequence: CASSEFSGTSGIPYTDTQYF.

As regards this clone: Just one base apart from a much larger clone, this may be a read error. The same CDR3 is also encoded by other DNA sequences in this sample. The chain couples TRBV5-6 to TRBJ2-2; the match to TRBD2 covers 7 bases. The germline gives CDR1 SGHDT, CDR2 YYEEEE. The CDR3 has 15 amino acids. The CDR3 sequence is CARRPGGGDTGELFF. The CDR3, as DNA: TGTGCCCGCAGGCCGGGGGGAGGGGACACCGGGGAGCTGTTTTTT. Based on the CDR3 plus reference TRBV5-6 and TRBJ2-2, the full variable domain is DAGVTQSPTHLIKTRGQQVTLRCSPKSGHDTVSWYQQALGQGPQFIFQYYEEEERQRGNFPDRFSGHQFPNYSSELNVNALLLGDSALYLCARRPGGGDTGELFFGEGSRLTVL.

The chain employs TRBV13 and TRBJ1-2, with 9 positions matching TRBD1. The germline CDR1 and CDR2 sequences are PRHDT and FYEKMQ (reference sequence). This CDR3 has 13 residues. J was trimmed by 7 bases and V by 4 bases; bases with no gene match: 4. For the CDR3, the DNA is TGTGCCAGCAGCTCACAGGGGGCGGGTGGCTACACCTTC. This encodes CASSSQGAGGYTF. Based on the CDR3 plus reference TRBV13 and TRBJ1-2, the full variable domain is AAGVIQSPRHLIKEKRETATLKCYPIPRHDTVYWYQQGPGQDPQFLISFYEKMQSDKGSIPDRFSAQQFSDYHSELNMSSLELGDSALYFCASSSQGAGGYTFGSGTRLTVV.

This sequence joins TRBV10-3 and TRBJ2-7, with 8 bases identical to TRBD1. With V trimmed by 3 bases and J by 0 bases, 10 bases remained unmatched. The germline gives CDR1 ENHRY, CDR2 SYGVKD. There are 17 residues in the CDR3. CDR3 bases: TGTGCCATCAGTGAAAACAGACAGGGGAGCGGCTCCTACGAGCAGTACTTC. This sequence encodes CAISENRQGSGSYEQYF.

The chain is built from TRBV6-5 and TRBJ2-3, with TRBD2 identical over 10 bases. The CDR3 contains 15 residues. V trimming: 6 bases; J trimming: 4 bases; junction bases outside the gene matches: 7. CDR1 is MNHEY and CDR2 is SVGAGI in the germline V gene. The CDR3 is CASRHSGRSADTQYF. For the CDR3, the DNA is TGTGCCAGCAGACATAGCGGGAGGTCCGCAGATACGCAGTATTTT.

The chain is built from TRBV27 and TRBJ2-7, with D tentatively TRBD2 (6 bases). This CDR3 spans 13 amino acids. The germline V gene encodes CDR1 MNHEY and CDR2 SMNVEV (reference sequence). V was cut by 4 bases and J by 6 bases, with 13 bases left in between. Here the CDR3 DNA reads TGTGCCAGCAGTTGGGGCGGACTAAGCGAGCAGTACTTC. Protein product: CASSWGGLSEQYF.

The chain carries TRBV6-6 and TRBJ1-2; weak D call: TRBD1 (5 bases). The germline gives CDR1 MNHNY, CDR2 SVGAGI (reference sequence). Trimming removed 1 base at V and 5 bases at J, with 14 bases between. This CDR3 has 15 amino acids. The CDR3, as DNA: TGTGCCAGCAGTTACTTAGACAGCCTGCTTTATGGCTACACCTTC. Its protein is CASSYLDSLLYGYTF.

The chain links TRBV6-5 to TRBJ1-6; 7 bases are shared with TRBD1. Germline lookup yields CDR1 MNHEY and CDR2 SVGAGI. J gave up 9 bases and V 6 bases, and 8 bases lay outside the gene matches. CDR3 length equals 14 residues. The CDR3 protein is CASRPTGRISPLHF. The CDR3 coding sequence is TGTGCCAGCAGGCCGACAGGGAGGATTTCACCCCTCCACTTT.

This rearrangement joins TRBV19 to TRBJ1-2, with 10 bases identical to TRBD1. The trim removed 4 bases at V and 5 bases at J, leaving 7 bases unmatched. The CDR3 is made up of 15 amino acids. Per the germline V gene, CDR1 is LNHDA and CDR2 is SQIVND (reference sequence). CDR3 nucleotides: TGTGCCAGTAGTACCTGGGACAGGGGTACTTATGGCTACACCTTC. Translating it yields CASSTWDRGTYGYTF.

The J gene is TRBJ1-1, the V gene TRBV2, with D tentatively TRBD1 (5 bases). Between the trimmed V and J ends, which lost 0 bases and 3 bases, there was a span of 11 bases. The CDR3 totals 15 residues. Germline CDR1 is SNHLY and CDR2 is FYNNEI. The chain's CDR3 is CASSEARDSYTEAFF. The CDR3 DNA reads as TGTGCCAGCAGTGAAGCACGGGACTCTTACACTGAAGCTTTCTTT. Full variable domain (missing parts from reference TRBV2 and TRBJ1-1): EPEVTQTPSHQVTQMGQEVILRCVPISNHLYFYWYRQILGQKVEFLVSFYNNEISEKSEIFDDQFSVERPDGSNFTLKIRSTKLEDSAMYFCASSEARDSYTEAFFGQGTRLTVV.